The sequence of this TCR beta chain was determined in a study of control samples from healthy donors and cancer patients. V was cut by 0 bases and J by 2 bases, with 15 bases left in between. The CDR3 totals 16 residues. Germline CDR1 is SGHRS and CDR2 is YFSETQ. TCRdb's table, derived via immunoSEQ multiplex PCR, lists solely in-frame clones and lacks some. The sample consists of roughly 170,000 clones, 80% to 90% of them appearing once. The chain recombines TRBV5-1 with TRBJ2-7; the D gene could be TRBD1 or TRBD2 (5 bases each). The clonotype originates from a woman aged 30 to 39 in good health. The material sequenced was blood. In DNA form, the CDR3 reads TGCGCCAGCAGCTTGGCCGGGGCAGGGTGGGCCTACGAGCAGTACTTC. This translates into CASSLAGAGWAYEQYF.